One sample yielded the 6 T cell receptor beta chains listed below, sequenced in a study of blood T cell repertoires in COVID-19. Assay used: immunoSEQ multiplex PCR; TCRdb lists only in-frame clones, some missing. The table records about half a million clones, about 88% of them present only once. Sequenced input: peripheral blood. The receptors were sampled from a man aged 18 to 30 with COVID-19, enrolled during active disease.

The chain uses TRBV10-3 and TRBJ1-6, with a tentative D call TRBD1 (5 bases). There are 17 residues in the CDR3. Germline V CDR1 and CDR2: ENHRY, SYGVKD. Trimming shortened V by 4 bases and J by 7 bases, and 20 bases separated the two germline ends. CDR3 DNA: TGTGCCATCAGTGGAGTTGTGGCGGGGCAGGGAAATTCACCCCTCCACTTT. Protein sequence: CAISGVVAGQGNSPLHF.

This chain connects TRBV27 to TRBJ2-7; 12 positions agree with TRBD1. With 6 bases clipped from V and 7 bases from J, the junction kept 4 bases outside the gene matches. Germline CDR1 and CDR2: MNHEY and SMNVEV (reference sequence). This CDR3 has 13 amino acids. The DNA for the CDR3 is TGTGCCAGCAGAGGGACAGGGGGCGGTGAGCAGTACTTC. Translating it yields CASRGTGGGEQYF.

The sample holds one count of this clone. The V and J genes are TRBV7-2 and TRBJ1-5; D gene ambiguous. Trimming shortened V by 1 base and J by 2 bases, and 12 bases separated the two germline ends. This CDR3 is 16 amino acids long. CDR1 and CDR2 from the germline V gene are SGHTA and FQGNSA. Here the CDR3 reads CASSLESGWGNQPQHF. CDR3 in DNA: TGTGCCAGCAGCTTAGAATCGGGTTGGGGCAATCAGCCCCAGCATTTT.

The CDR3: CASSTKSNTQYF. The CDR3 DNA follows: TGTGCCAGCAGCACCAAGAGCAATACGCAGTATTTT. The V gene is TRBV7-6, the J gene TRBJ2-3, with D hard to call. Germline V lookup: CDR1 SGHVS, CDR2 FNYEAQ. The length of the CDR3 is 12 residues. Trimming took off 5 bases at V and 7 bases at J, with 10 bases between the two ends.

Concerning this clone itself: Different DNA sequences within this sample yield the same CDR3. CDR3 region: CASSLSGEQYF. The CDR3 bases are TGTGCCAGCAGCTTAAGCGGAGAGCAGTACTTC. J is TRBJ2-7 and V is TRBV7-9, with D perhaps TRBD2 (5 bases). Germline V gene sequence: CDR1 SEHNR, CDR2 FQNEAQ (reference sequence). This CDR3 is 11 amino acids long. Trimming removed 2 bases from V and 7 bases from J, with 6 bases in between.

This chain uses TRBV5-1 with TRBJ2-1; TRBD2 might be the D (6 bases). CDR1 SGHRS and CDR2 YFSETQ come from the germline V gene. The germline V and J ends were trimmed by 1 base and 5 bases, with 10 bases remaining between them. CDR3 size: 14 residues. The CDR3 reads CASSLRLGNNEQFF. DNA for the CDR3: TGCGCCAGCAGCTTGAGACTAGGAAACAATGAGCAGTTCTTC.